The present T cell receptor (beta chain) was sequenced within a study of cytomegalovirus exposure and HLA in healthy donors. Notes on the study in general: It has been reported that TCR beta sequences accurately predicted the HLA-A and HLA-B alleles of most subjects. In a later analysis, most CMV-associated TCR beta chains appeared HLA-restricted. Sequencing probably produced one cluster of sequence variants that were highly shared.

This clone has a single count. Its antigen remains unknown. Looked up from germline, CDR1 is SGHRS and CDR2 is YFSETQ. The CDR3 is 14 residues long. V was pared by 0 bases and J by 7 bases, with 13 bases between. The PCR made use of 60 Vbeta and 13 Jbeta primers. Per the authors' pipeline: In a later analysis, roughly 10 million of some 80 million unique beta chains occurred in at least two donors. The protocol was immunoSEQ multiplex PCR, while the TCRdb copy is restricted to in-frame clones and leaves out a portion. V and J calls plus clone size are reproduced from that table; the DNA served to infer D and trimming. Among some 180,000 clones, 76% were seen once, and the ten largest hold 2% to 2.5%.

The chain joins TRBV5-1 to TRBJ1-1; D remains ambiguous. Sequences were obtained from PBMCs. This TCR came from a woman aged 25 to 39 in good health and CMV-seropositive. The CDR3 bases are TGCGCCAGCAGCTTGGGGGTGCTGGAGGTTGAAGCTTTCTTT. This translates into CASSLGVLEVEAFF.